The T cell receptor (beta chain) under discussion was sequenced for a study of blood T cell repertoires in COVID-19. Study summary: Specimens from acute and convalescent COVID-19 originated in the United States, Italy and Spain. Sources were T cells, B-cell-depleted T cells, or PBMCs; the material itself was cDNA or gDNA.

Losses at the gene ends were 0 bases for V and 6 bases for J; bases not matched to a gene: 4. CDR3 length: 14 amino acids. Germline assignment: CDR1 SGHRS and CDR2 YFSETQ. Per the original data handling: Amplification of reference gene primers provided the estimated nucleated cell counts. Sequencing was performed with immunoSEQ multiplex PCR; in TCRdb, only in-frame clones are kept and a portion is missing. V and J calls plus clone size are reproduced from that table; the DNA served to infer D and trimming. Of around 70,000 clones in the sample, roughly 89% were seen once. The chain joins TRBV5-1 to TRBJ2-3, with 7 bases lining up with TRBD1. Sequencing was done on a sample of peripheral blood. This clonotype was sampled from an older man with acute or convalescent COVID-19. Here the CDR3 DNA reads TGCGCCAGCAGCTTGGACAGGGGTTGGGATACGCAGTATTTT. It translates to CASSLDRGWDTQYF.